This is a list of T cell receptor beta chains from one sample in a study of human T cells and chemical hapten exposure. From the RACE reads, TCRdb called clonotypes with MiXCR, one entry per CDR3 protein. The sample includes approximately 370,000 distinct CDR3 sequences, around 5.5% of them seen just once. This specimen was whole blood, taken in connection with sensitization to the hapten diphenylcyclopropenone (DPC). The receptors were gathered from a woman aged 18 to 35 with alopecia areata. Some clones in this sample may be carry-over from other donors' samples. Each CDR3 is given with its conserved first and last residue.

length,V,J,CDR3
16,TRBV6-4,TRBJ2-6,CASSQDGNSGANVLTF
14,TRBV6-5,TRBJ1-2,CASSPGQRGSGYTF
14,TRBV12-3/TRBV12-4,TRBJ2-3,CASSPTGSPDTQYF
14,TRBV7-9,TRBJ1-1,CASSYNNMNTEAFF
17,TRBV5-5,TRBJ1-2,CASSLDWVGPQTSGYTF
16,TRBV20-1,TRBJ1-5,CSARSLGGGGNQPQHF
16,TRBV7-9,TRBJ2-2,CASSRDSRLNTGELFF
12,TRBV6-5,TRBJ1-1,CASTGGDTEAFF
15,TRBV5-1,TRBJ1-1,CASSLEGGPWIEAFF
18,TRBV15,TRBJ2-6,CATSRDRGSPSGANVLTF
15,TRBV21-1,TRBJ2-1,CASSKERTGYNEQFF
15,TRBV7-8,TRBJ1-2,CASSLGAGQGNGYTF
13,TRBV28,TRBJ1-5,CASSLTWNQPQHF
15,TRBV5-6,TRBJ2-3,CASSYRTTGTDTQYF